The 28 T cell receptor beta chains in this list originate from one sample, sequenced in a study of T cell changes during pregnancy in multiple sclerosis. Profiled with immunoSEQ multiplex PCR; TCRdb holds only in-frame clones, not every one. Of approximately 41,000 clones listed, 90% to 95% were seen once; the top ten hold about 8%. Here the sequenced sample was CD8+ T cells from peripheral blood mononuclear cells, taken in the third trimester of pregnancy. The origin of the receptors is a female donor with multiple sclerosis, enrolled in a pregnancy study.

V and J are TRBV9 and TRBJ1-1, with no clear D. This CDR3 has 13 amino acids. Germline CDR1 is SGDLS and CDR2 is YYNGEE. Trimming cost V 4 bases and J 1 base, with 8 bases left between them. The CDR3 loop is CASSFSQNTEAFF. The CDR3 nucleotides are TGTGCCAGCAGCTTTTCACAGAACACTGAAGCTTTCTTT.

The chain uses TRBV7-6 and TRBJ2-1; D might be TRBD2 (5 bases). Germline assignment: CDR1 SGHVS and CDR2 FNYEAQ. The CDR3 consists of 14 residues. V lost 0 bases to trimming and J lost 8 bases, with 11 bases between them. The CDR3 loop is CASSLAGALDEQFF. Here the CDR3 DNA reads TGTGCCAGCAGCTTAGCGGGAGCGTTGGATGAGCAGTTCTTC.

This chain joins TRBV25-1 and TRBJ2-7; 7 nucleotides match TRBD2. This CDR3 is built from 15 residues. CDR1 MGHDK and CDR2 SYGVNS come from the germline V gene. V lost 1 base, J lost 6 bases, and 9 bases stayed unmatched. CDR3 sequence: CASSELLAGRPEQYF. The CDR3 bases are TGTGCCAGCAGTGAATTGTTAGCGGGCCGACCCGAGCAGTACTTC.

The rearrangement joins TRBV29-1 to TRBJ1-1; 8 positions agree with TRBD1. Per germline, CDR1 SQVTM and CDR2 ANQGSEA. V gave up 3 bases and J gave up 5 bases; unmatched junction bases: 8. This CDR3 is 14 amino acids long. Here the CDR3 reads CSVDGQGSLTEAFF. In DNA, the CDR3 is TGCAGCGTTGATGGACAGGGCTCCCTAACTGAAGCTTTCTTT.

In this sample, this clone turned up once. The J gene is TRBJ2-7, the V gene TRBV29-1, with 8 nucleotides matching TRBD2. The CDR3 runs 15 residues. Germline lookup yields CDR1 SQVTM and CDR2 ANQGSEA. Trimming at V came to 0 bases and at J to 2 bases, leaving 6 bases not matched to a gene. DNA for the CDR3: TGCAGCGTTGAAGATCCGACTAGCGCCGCCTACGAGCAGTACTTC. Encoded protein: CSVEDPTSAAYEQYF.

V and J are TRBV19 and TRBJ2-1; TRBD1 or TRBD2 may be the D gene (6 bases each). The CDR3 covers 14 residues. The V gene's germline CDR1 is LNHDA and CDR2 SQIVND (reference sequence). V lost 5 bases and J 7 bases, leaving 15 bases between the germline ends. CDR3 bases: TGTGCCAGTAGTCTAGGGGGGCCCCCTAATGAGCAGTTCTTC. It is translated as CASSLGGPPNEQFF.

This chain links TRBV18 with TRBJ1-2; D gene uncertain. The CDR3 length is 12 residues. Trimming took off 0 bases at V and 7 bases at J, with 6 bases between the two ends. Germline loops: CDR1 KGHSH, CDR2 LQKENI. CDR3 in amino acids: CASSPPELGYTF. CDR3 in DNA: TGTGCCAGCTCACCACCGGAGCTTGGCTACACCTTC.

This chain connects TRBV7-9 to TRBJ1-2; D might be TRBD1 (5 bases). V lost 4 bases, J lost 6 bases, and 18 bases lay in between. This CDR3 comprises 15 residues. Looked up from germline, CDR1 is SEHNR and CDR2 is FQNEAQ (reference sequence). The CDR3 loop reads CASSSYWDSAHGYTF. The CDR3 nucleotides are TGTGCCAGCAGCTCCTATTGGGACTCGGCCCATGGCTACACCTTC.

The rearrangement joins TRBV7-9 to TRBJ2-3, with 10 bases lining up with TRBD2. CDR1 and CDR2 (germline): SEHNR, FQNEAQ (reference sequence). After removal of 2 bases from V and 0 bases from J, the junction contained 8 bases not matched to a gene. This CDR3 spans 18 amino acids. Here the CDR3 reads CASSLTLRTSGSTDTQYF. CDR3 nucleotide sequence: TGTGCCAGCAGCTTAACCCTCCGGACTAGCGGAAGCACAGATACGCAGTATTTT.

The chain carries TRBV18 and TRBJ1-1; D gene uncertain. Trimming removed 2 bases from V and 0 bases from J, with 10 bases in between. The CDR3 is made up of 15 amino acids. Germline V gene sequence: CDR1 KGHSH, CDR2 LQKENI. Here the CDR3 reads CASSPGEYLNTEAFF. As DNA, the CDR3 is TGTGCCAGCTCACCAGGGGAGTATCTGAACACTGAAGCTTTCTTT. Filled out from reference TRBV18 and TRBJ1-1, the complete variable domain reads NAGVMQNPRHLVRRRGQEARLRCSPMKGHSHVYWYRQLPEEGLKFMVYLQKENIIDESGMPKERFSAEFPKEGPSILRIQQVVRGDSAAYFCASSPGEYLNTEAFFGQGTRLTVV.

The V call is TRBV7-9, the J call TRBJ2-1; 7 bases align to TRBD1. Germline-derived CDR1 and CDR2 are SEHNR and FQNEAQ (reference sequence). There are 15 residues in the CDR3. With V trimmed by 8 bases and J by 6 bases, 13 bases remained unmatched. The CDR3 DNA sequence: TGTGCCAGCCGGCCCCGGGACAGAGTTTTCAATGAGCAGTTCTTC. This encodes CASRPRDRVFNEQFF. The full variable domain, with the rest looked up from reference TRBV7-9 and TRBJ2-1, is DTGVSQNPRHKITKRGQNVTFRCDPISEHNRLYWYRQTLGQGPEFLTYFQNEAQLEKSRLLSDRFSAERPKGSFSTLEIQRTEQGDSAMYLCASRPRDRVFNEQFFGPGTRLTVL.

This clone is a singleton in its sample. The chain combines TRBV5-6 with TRBJ1-1; possible D gene TRBD1, 6 bases. Trimming stripped 1 base from V and 0 bases from J, with 13 bases between. The CDR3 is made up of 16 amino acids. Germline assignment: CDR1 SGHDT and CDR2 YYEEEE. CDR3 sequence reads: CASSLSGTNMNTEAFF. The DNA of the CDR3 is TGTGCCAGCAGCTTGTCCGGGACAAACATGAACACTGAAGCTTTCTTT.

The chain employs TRBV27 and TRBJ2-1; D might be TRBD1 (6 bases). This CDR3 comprises 13 residues. Deletions cut 5 bases from V and 10 bases from J, with 15 bases between. The germline V gene has CDR1 MNHEY and CDR2 SMNVEV (reference sequence). CDR3 sequence reads: CASSDTGPWEQFF. In DNA, the CDR3 is TGTGCCAGCAGTGACACAGGGCCCTGGGAGCAGTTCTTC.

This clone appeared once. The genes are TRBV7-2 and TRBJ1-5; no clear D gene. Germline CDR1 SGHTA, CDR2 FQGNSA. CDR3 length equals 14 residues. V shed 5 bases and J shed 1 base, with 9 bases lying between them. The CDR3 loop is CASSPVASNQPQHF. The CDR3 nucleotides read TGTGCCAGCAGCCCCGTAGCAAGCAATCAGCCCCAGCATTTT.

The V call is TRBV30, the J call TRBJ2-7; unclear D gene. Deletions cut 4 bases from V and 5 bases from J, with 12 bases between. This CDR3 is built from 12 residues. Germline V lookup: CDR1 GTSNPN, CDR2 SVGIG (reference sequence). The CDR3 sequence is CAWINLRNEQYF. The CDR3, as DNA: TGTGCCTGGATTAATCTCCGTAACGAGCAGTACTTC.

The CDR3 DNA sequence: TGTGCCAGTAGTAACCTAGCGGGGGAAGAGACCCAGTACTTC. As protein: CASSNLAGEETQYF. This sequence joins TRBV19 and TRBJ2-5, with 10 bases identical to TRBD2. Germline V lookup: CDR1 LNHDA, CDR2 SQIVND (reference sequence). CDR3 size: 14 residues. The V and J ends lost 4 bases and 3 bases, in that order; junction bases with no gene match: 2.

V usage is TRBV30 and J usage is TRBJ2-5; TRBD1 is a possible D gene (6 bases). The J call is doubtful: the DNA matches TRBJ2-7 better. The CDR3 spans 14 residues. From germline, CDR1 is GTSNPN and CDR2 SVGIG (reference sequence). CDR3 in DNA: TGTGCCTGGAGTGTACCCGCAGGGGTCTACGAGCAGTACTTC. Translation: CAWSVPAGVYEQYF.

The chain recombines TRBV4-1 with TRBJ2-5; 9 bases are a match to TRBD1. CDR3 size: 16 residues. Per germline, CDR1 MGHRA and CDR2 YSYEKL. V lost 0 bases, J lost 4 bases, and 6 bases stayed unmatched. CDR3 region: CASSQEDRGRVETQYF. CDR3 in DNA: TGCGCCAGCAGCCAAGAGGACAGGGGTAGGGTAGAGACCCAGTACTTC.

The V call is TRBV2, the J call TRBJ2-5; D perhaps matches TRBD2 (6 bases). Looked up from germline, CDR1 is SNHLY and CDR2 is FYNNEI. The CDR3 consists of 13 residues. Trimming shortened V by 11 bases and J by 3 bases, and 16 bases separated the two germline ends. Here the CDR3 reads CAGGDQPEETQYF. The CDR3 coding sequence is TGTGCCGGAGGGGACCAGCCGGAAGAGACCCAGTACTTC.

The V gene is TRBV28, the J gene TRBJ2-1, with a possible D match to TRBD2 (6 bases). Deletions cut 7 bases from V and 1 base from J, with 17 bases between. This CDR3 is 16 amino acids long. The germline V gene encodes CDR1 MDHEN and CDR2 SYDVKM. The CDR3 protein is CASTTTRGLSYNEQFF. The CDR3 bases are TGTGCCAGCACCACCACACGGGGACTTTCCTACAATGAGCAGTTCTTC.

This sequence joins TRBV29-1 and TRBJ1-2; a weak D match, TRBD1 (5 bases). The germline V and J ends were trimmed by 4 bases and 8 bases, with 14 bases remaining between them. Per the germline V gene, CDR1 is SQVTM and CDR2 is ANQGSEA. This CDR3 is built from 12 residues. For the CDR3, the DNA is TGCAGCGTTGGACGGCAGGGCACAGGCTACACCTTC. Translated: CSVGRQGTGYTF.

This chain links TRBV7-2 with TRBJ2-7, with 11 nucleotides matching TRBD2. J gave up 3 bases and V 5 bases, and 3 bases lay outside the gene matches. The CDR3 spans 14 residues. CDR1 is SGHTA, CDR2 FQGNSA, per germline. For the CDR3, the DNA is TGTGCCAGCAGCCCCGGGACTAGCGGCTACGAGCAGTACTTC. As protein: CASSPGTSGYEQYF.

The rearrangement links TRBV6-1 to TRBJ2-5, with TRBD1 matching 9 bases. Trimming cost V 8 bases and J 2 bases; bases outside gene matches: 6. In germline, CDR1 is MNHNS, CDR2 SASEGT. This CDR3 is 14 amino acids long. The chain's CDR3 is CASGDRVPQETQYF. The CDR3 coding sequence is TGTGCCAGCGGGGACAGGGTGCCGCAAGAGACCCAGTACTTC.

The rearrangement links TRBV7-9 to TRBJ2-1; D may be TRBD1 (5 bases). Trimming removed 2 bases at V and 0 bases at J, with 8 bases between. The CDR3 covers 15 residues. Germline V CDR1 and CDR2: SEHNR, FQNEAQ (reference sequence). The CDR3 loop is CASSLQGGSYNEQFF. The CDR3 DNA sequence: TGTGCCAGCAGCTTACAGGGCGGCTCCTACAATGAGCAGTTCTTC.

V gene TRBV19 combines with J gene TRBJ2-5; 8 nucleotides match TRBD2. Germline CDR1 is LNHDA and CDR2 is SQIVND (reference sequence). This CDR3 contains 16 residues. With V trimmed by 4 bases and J by 3 bases, 10 bases remained unmatched. CDR3 amino acids: CASSRGLWRGEETQYF. The CDR3 DNA sequence: TGTGCCAGTAGTAGAGGGCTCTGGCGGGGGGAAGAGACCCAGTACTTC.

This rearrangement joins TRBV27 to TRBJ2-7; TRBD1 matches at 10 bases. CDR3 size: 15 residues. V shed 10 bases and J 2 bases; nucleotides not matched to a gene: 11. The germline gives CDR1 MNHEY, CDR2 SMNVEV (reference sequence). The DNA of the CDR3 is TGTGCCACCCGGGGGCCGGGACAGGGGACCTACGAGCAGTACTTC. Translation gives CATRGPGQGTYEQYF.

V and J are TRBV19 and TRBJ1-1; D perhaps matches TRBD1 (5 bases). Trimming shortened V by 5 bases and J by 1 base, and 8 bases separated the two germline ends. CDR1 and CDR2 from the germline V gene are LNHDA and SQIVND (reference sequence). The CDR3 has 13 residues. The CDR3 loop reads CASSFTGNTEAFF. DNA for the CDR3: TGTGCCAGTAGTTTCACAGGGAACACTGAAGCTTTCTTT.

This clone was observed once. V usage is TRBV11-1 and J usage is TRBJ1-1; D is possibly TRBD1 (6 bases). The CDR3 runs 13 residues. Germline loops: CDR1 SGHAT, CDR2 FQDESV (reference sequence). V lost 0 bases and J 11 bases, leaving 13 bases between the germline ends. In nucleotides, the CDR3 is TGTGCCAGCAGCTTAGCCGAGGGGGTATCGGCTTTCTTT. Translating it yields CASSLAEGVSAFF.